This T cell receptor beta chain emerged from a study of CD8 T cells in ankylosing spondylitis. Study-wide results and limits: What seemed typical of ankylosing spondylitis blood was a TCR beta motif built from several highly homologous variants. Past studies reported some motif variants in reactive arthritis synovial fluid and blood.

Concerning this clonotype itself: Its target is not known.

The ends lost 0 bases at V and 4 bases at J; junction bases unmatched: 5. CDR1 is MGHRA, CDR2 YSYEKL, per germline. This CDR3 is built from 15 residues. Via MiXCR, TCRdb re-called the 5' RACE reads, giving one row per CDR3 protein. The sample yields about 750,000 distinct CDR3 sequences, around 20% seen once. Sequenced input: blood, either unsorted or a sorted T cell fraction (not recorded which). The chain recombines TRBV4-1 with TRBJ1-2; 7 bases align to TRBD1. The TCR was taken from a male donor with ankylosing spondylitis. CDR3 amino acids: CASSQEGRTGYGYTF. CDR3 sequence (DNA): TGCGCCAGCAGCCAAGAGGGCCGGACAGGCTATGGCTACACCTTC.